This entry lists 29 T cell receptor beta chains sequenced from one sample in a study of shared clonotypes between healthy human individuals (dated by TCRdb to about 2020). For the CD8 naive samples, CD45RO-negative cells were positively selected for CCR7, yielding a CD45RA+CCR7+ population from which TemRA cells were excluded. Libraries were built with the immunoSEQ multiplex PCR assay. What TCRdb holds here is the immuneACCESS table cut down to in-frame rearrangements. Part of the clones is not present; checked against another copy, under half of the missing clones reflect an unresolved V gene, and the others are unexplained. Recorded for this sample are 760,000 or so clones; 90% to 98% of them occurred a single time. The ten biggest clones cover about 0.25% of the sample. Source material: naive CD8+ T cells sorted from blood. The sample's cell subset or site label is to be understood as: CD45RA+CCR7+. These receptors were taken from a young man in good health.

This chain connects TRBV7-2 to TRBJ2-7; TRBD1 aligns across 7 bases. Unmatched junction bases numbered 1, after V lost 4 bases and J lost 1 base. The germline V gene has CDR1 SGHTA and CDR2 FQGNSA. The CDR3 loop spans 13 amino acids. The CDR3 bases are TGTGCCAGCAGCTCGGGACAGTCCTACGAGCAGTACTTC. Translation gives CASSSGQSYEQYF.

The chain couples TRBV28 to TRBJ2-2, with D perhaps TRBD1 (6 bases). Trimming pared 4 bases from V and 1 base from J, leaving 10 bases between. The CDR3 spans 15 residues. Germline V gene data show CDR1 as MDHEN and CDR2 as SYDVKM. The CDR3 nucleotides are TGTGCCAGCAGTTCGGGACACTTGAACACCGGGGAGCTGTTTTTT. It translates to CASSSGHLNTGELFF.

The chain employs TRBV9 and TRBJ2-1; the D gene could be TRBD1 or TRBD2 (5 bases each). Germline V lookup: CDR1 SGDLS, CDR2 YYNGEE. The CDR3 extends over 21 amino acids. Trimming took off 0 bases at V and 5 bases at J, with 30 bases between the two ends. The CDR3 loop is CASSVGGLGGGPDGGNNEQFF. The CDR3 DNA follows: TGTGCCAGCAGCGTAGGGGGCCTGGGTGGCGGGCCTGATGGTGGTAACAATGAGCAGTTCTTC.

The V gene is TRBV27, the J gene TRBJ2-7, with 10 bases fitting TRBD2. Germline V gives CDR1 MNHEY, CDR2 SMNVEV (reference sequence). J was trimmed by 6 bases and V by 0 bases; bases with no gene match: 14. There are 18 residues in the CDR3. CDR3 region: CASSLSGRGSGRALEQYF. The CDR3 DNA sequence: TGTGCCAGCAGTTTATCCGGGCGGGGGAGCGGGAGGGCCCTCGAGCAGTACTTC.

This clone has a single count. The V gene is TRBV30, the J gene TRBJ2-7; 7 nucleotides agree with TRBD1. The CDR3 is made up of 16 amino acids. Germline CDR1 reads GTSNPN; CDR2 reads SVGIG (reference sequence). The junction had 13 bases not matched to a gene; V was cut back by 5 bases and J by 0 bases. This CDR3 is CAWGSTPGQSSYEQYF. Here the CDR3 DNA reads TGTGCCTGGGGGTCAACGCCGGGACAGAGCTCCTACGAGCAGTACTTC.

This clone has a single count. The CDR3 coding sequence is TGTGCCACCAGCAGAGATCCCCCTACGTGGGATACGCAGTATTTT. It is translated as CATSRDPPTWDTQYF. The V and J genes are TRBV15 and TRBJ2-3; no definite D call. Germline CDR1 is LNHNV and CDR2 is YYDKDF (reference sequence). The length of the CDR3 is 15 residues. Trimming took off 0 bases at V and 6 bases at J, with 13 bases between the two ends.

The chain is built from TRBV6-5 and TRBJ1-4, with 8 bases identical to TRBD1. CDR1 is MNHEY and CDR2 is SVGAGI in the germline V gene. This CDR3 has 15 amino acids. V lost 6 bases, J lost 5 bases, and 8 bases stayed unmatched. The CDR3 sequence is CASSPGQGANEKLFF. CDR3 sequence (DNA): TGTGCCAGCAGCCCTGGGCAGGGGGCAAATGAAAAACTGTTTTTT.

Notes on this clone: The same CDR3 also results from other DNA sequences found in this sample. This rearrangement joins TRBV27 to TRBJ2-7, with D unclear. With 4 bases removed from V and 0 bases from J, the gap between germline ends came to 4 bases. Germline V gene sequence: CDR1 MNHEY, CDR2 SMNVEV (reference sequence). The CDR3 runs to 12 residues. As DNA, the CDR3 is TGTGCCAGCAGTTCCCCCTCCTACGAGCAGTACTTC. It codes for CASSSPSYEQYF.

The chain uses TRBV5-6 and TRBJ2-3, with TRBD1 identical over 7 bases. CDR1 SGHDT and CDR2 YYEEEE come from the germline V gene. This CDR3 region has 15 residues. Trimming took 2 bases from V and 5 from J; bases not matched to a gene: 8. DNA of the CDR3: TGTGCCAGCAGCTTAACCCTTCCAGGGGGAGATACGCAGTATTTT. Translated, it gives CASSLTLPGGDTQYF.

This chain connects TRBV4-1 to TRBJ2-5; D gene unclear. Trimming pared 1 base from V and 4 bases from J, leaving 10 bases between. Germline CDR1 reads MGHRA; CDR2 reads YSYEKL. The CDR3 is made up of 14 amino acids. CDR3 nucleotide sequence: TGCGCCAGCAGCCAAGGTATAAGCACAGAGACCCAGTACTTC. Translation: CASSQGISTETQYF.

This clone was observed once. The J gene is TRBJ2-7, the V gene TRBV6-1; weak D call: TRBD1 (6 bases). Germline lookup yields CDR1 MNHNS and CDR2 SASEGT. V was clipped by 4 bases and J by 2 bases, with 12 bases between them. The CDR3 is made up of 14 amino acids. The CDR3 bases are TGTGCCAGCAGTGTTGACAGGTCCCCCTACGAGCAGTACTTC. This encodes CASSVDRSPYEQYF.

The chain carries TRBV6-5 and TRBJ1-1; D remains unclear. Per the germline V gene, CDR1 is MNHEY and CDR2 is SVGAGI. The CDR3 is 14 amino acids. Trimming took off 8 bases at V and 0 bases at J, with 13 bases between the two ends. The CDR3 DNA sequence: TGTGCCAGCTATCTCAACACAGTGAACACTGAAGCTTTCTTT. Encoded protein: CASYLNTVNTEAFF.

The genes are TRBV19 and TRBJ2-2; no clear D. The V gene lost 1 base and the J gene lost 1 base, with 10 bases spanning the gap. Germline lookup yields CDR1 LNHDA and CDR2 SQIVND (reference sequence). This CDR3 contains 16 residues. The CDR3 spells CASSIGATVNTGELFF. CDR3 bases: TGTGCCAGTAGTATAGGGGCGACCGTGAACACCGGGGAGCTGTTTTTT.

The CDR3 bases are TGTGCCAGCAGCTTCCTTCCGGGAGGGTTTTCGAGCTCCTACAATGAGCAGTTCTTC. Translated: CASSFLPGGFSSSYNEQFF. The chain uses TRBV7-2 and TRBJ2-1; 8 bases agree with TRBD2. The V gene end was trimmed by 3 bases and the J gene end by 0 bases; junction bases not matched to a gene: 13. This CDR3 region has 19 residues. Germline CDR1 is SGHTA and CDR2 is FQGNSA.

As regards this clone: This sample includes further DNA sequences coding for the same CDR3. The rearrangement links TRBV11-3 to TRBJ2-1; D may be TRBD2 (6 bases). This CDR3 contains 15 residues. V gave up 3 bases and J gave up 0 bases, with 9 bases separating them. Germline V gives CDR1 SGHNT, CDR2 YENEEA. The CDR3 nucleotides read TGTGCCAGCAGCTTCGGGGGAAGCTCCTACAATGAGCAGTTCTTC. It codes for CASSFGGSSYNEQFF. The full variable domain, completed using reference TRBV11-3 and TRBJ2-1, is EAGVVQSPRYKIIEKKQPVAFWCNPISGHNTLYWYLQNLGQGPELLIRYENEEAVDDSQLPKDRFSAERLKGVDSTLKIQPAELGDSAVYLCASSFGGSSYNEQFFGPGTRLTVL.

V usage is TRBV6-5 and J usage is TRBJ2-7, with 10 bases fitting TRBD2. The V gene end was trimmed by 6 bases and the J gene end by 5 bases; junction bases not matched to a gene: 10. The CDR3 is made up of 15 amino acids. The germline V gene has CDR1 MNHEY and CDR2 SVGAGI. As DNA, the CDR3 is TGTGCCAGCAGGTGGCTAGCGGGAGAACTAGACGAGCAGTACTTC. Residues: CASRWLAGELDEQYF.

V is TRBV18 and J is TRBJ2-7; D uncertain. Trimming removed 0 bases from V and 1 base from J, with 4 bases in between. The CDR3 runs to 13 residues. Germline CDR1 reads KGHSH; CDR2 reads LQKENI. The CDR3 DNA reads TGTGCCAGCTCACCACCGGCGTCCTACGAGCAGTACTTC. This sequence encodes CASSPPASYEQYF.

The chain uses TRBV28 and TRBJ2-7, with D possibly being TRBD2 (7 bases). The CDR3 extends over 15 amino acids. CDR1 and CDR2 from the germline V gene are MDHEN and SYDVKM. V gave up 6 bases and J gave up 1 base, with 16 bases separating them. The CDR3 is CASRGGPGLSYEQYF. The CDR3 nucleotides are TGTGCCAGCAGGGGGGGGCCGGGACTTTCCTACGAGCAGTACTTC.

This sequence joins TRBV28 and TRBJ2-5, with D possibly matching TRBD1 (5 bases). Germline loops: CDR1 MDHEN, CDR2 SYDVKM. V was cut by 7 bases and J by 4 bases, with 19 bases left in between. The CDR3 runs 15 residues. CDR3 loop: CASIKWGAMGETQYF. CDR3 DNA: TGTGCCAGCATAAAGTGGGGCGCTATGGGAGAGACCCAGTACTTC.

This clone was recorded only once. The J gene is TRBJ2-7, the V gene TRBV6-5; no clear D gene. CDR1 and CDR2 (germline): MNHEY, SVGAGI. Trimming stripped 1 base from V and 7 bases from J, with 8 bases between. The length of the CDR3 is 12 residues. The CDR3 DNA is TGTGCCAGCAGTTACTTTGGGTTAGAGCAGTACTTC. Amino acid sequence: CASSYFGLEQYF.

The J gene is TRBJ2-1, the V gene TRBV11-2; D is ambiguous. CDR3 length: 15 residues. Looked up from germline, CDR1 is SGHAT and CDR2 is FQNNGV. V was shortened by 5 bases and J by 4 bases, with 15 bases between the two germline ends. DNA of the CDR3: TGTGCCAGCAGCCGCTCGGGTACCAATTACAATGAGCAGTTCTTC. Protein sequence: CASSRSGTNYNEQFF.

This rearrangement joins TRBV5-4 to TRBJ1-1, with 8 nucleotides matching TRBD1. Germline V CDR1 and CDR2: SGHNT, YYREEE (reference sequence). This CDR3 has 15 amino acids. V shed 4 bases, J shed 4 bases, and the junction held 9 bases outside the gene matches. The CDR3 nucleotides are TGTGCCAGCAGCGCATTAGGACAGGGTGGCACTGAAGCTTTCTTT. As protein: CASSALGQGGTEAFF.

The chain recombines TRBV7-9 with TRBJ2-7, with a tentative D call TRBD2 (5 bases). The germline V gene has CDR1 SEHNR and CDR2 FQNEAQ (reference sequence). The CDR3 consists of 14 residues. V was shortened by 5 bases and J by 2 bases, with 13 bases between the two germline ends. The DNA of the CDR3 is TGTGCCAGCAGCCTGACACTGACTACCTACGAGCAGTACTTC. As protein: CASSLTLTTYEQYF.

J is TRBJ1-1 and V is TRBV7-8, with TRBD1 matching 8 bases. The CDR3 sequence is 14 residues long. Trimming cost V 2 bases and J 3 bases; bases outside gene matches: 2. CDR1 SGHVS and CDR2 FQNEAQ come from the germline V gene. CDR3 protein: CASSLLQGDTEAFF. In nucleotides, the CDR3 is TGTGCCAGCAGCTTATTACAGGGGGACACTGAAGCTTTCTTT.

The chain is built from TRBV27 and TRBJ2-3; 12 bases match TRBD2. V lost 3 bases to trimming and J lost 0 bases; unmatched junction nucleotides: 10. CDR3 size: 19 residues. Germline V gene data show CDR1 as MNHEY and CDR2 as SMNVEV (reference sequence). CDR3 nucleotide sequence: TGTGCCAGCAGTTTGTCCCAAGGACTAGCGGGAATTAGCACAGATACGCAGTATTTT. Its protein product is CASSLSQGLAGISTDTQYF.

The chain combines TRBV7-9 with TRBJ2-7; 9 bases are shared with TRBD1. The CDR3 is 13 residues long. Germline V CDR1 and CDR2: SEHNR, FQNEAQ (reference sequence). With 8 bases clipped from V and 0 bases from J, the junction kept 2 bases outside the gene matches. This chain's CDR3 is CASWGQGSYEQYF. The CDR3 coding sequence is TGTGCCAGCTGGGGACAGGGCTCCTACGAGCAGTACTTC.

The chain links TRBV9 to TRBJ2-7, with 9 bases matching TRBD2. V shed 2 bases, J shed 5 bases, and the junction held 2 bases outside the gene matches. Germline CDR1 reads SGDLS; CDR2 reads YYNGEE. The CDR3 is made up of 13 amino acids. CDR3 residues: CASSVAGGNEQYF. CDR3 nucleotide sequence: TGTGCCAGCAGCGTCGCGGGGGGGAACGAGCAGTACTTC.

V is TRBV18 and J is TRBJ2-7; tentatively, D is TRBD1 (5 bases). This CDR3 region has 16 residues. CDR1 is KGHSH, CDR2 LQKENI, per germline. Trimming removed 1 base from V and 0 bases from J, with 13 bases in between. CDR3 region: CASSPRSGQGSYEQYF. Here the CDR3 DNA reads TGTGCCAGCTCACCACGGTCCGGGCAGGGCTCCTACGAGCAGTACTTC.

This chain joins TRBV5-5 and TRBJ1-4; 9 nucleotides align to TRBD1. J was trimmed by 6 bases and V by 2 bases; bases with no gene match: 8. The CDR3 consists of 16 residues. Germline CDR1 is SGHKS and CDR2 is YYEKEE (reference sequence). The DNA for the CDR3 is TGTGCCAGCAGCTTTGGTCCGGGACAGGGTGATGAAAAACTGTTTTTT. It encodes CASSFGPGQGDEKLFF.